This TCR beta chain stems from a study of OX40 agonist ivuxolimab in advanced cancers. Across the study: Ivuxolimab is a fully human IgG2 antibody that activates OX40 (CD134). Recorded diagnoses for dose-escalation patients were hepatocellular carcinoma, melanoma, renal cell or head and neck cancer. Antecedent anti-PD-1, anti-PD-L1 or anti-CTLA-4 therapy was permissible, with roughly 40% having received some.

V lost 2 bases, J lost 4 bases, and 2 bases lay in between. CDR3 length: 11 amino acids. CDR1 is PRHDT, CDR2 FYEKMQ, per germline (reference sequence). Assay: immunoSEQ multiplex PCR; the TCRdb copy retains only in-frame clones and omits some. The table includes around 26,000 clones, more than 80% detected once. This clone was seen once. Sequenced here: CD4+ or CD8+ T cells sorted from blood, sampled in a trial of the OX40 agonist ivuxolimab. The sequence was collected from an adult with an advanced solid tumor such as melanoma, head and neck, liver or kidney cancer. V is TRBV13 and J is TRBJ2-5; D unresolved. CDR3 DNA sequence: TGTGCCAGCAGCTTACTAGAGACCCAGTACTTC. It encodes CASSLLETQYF. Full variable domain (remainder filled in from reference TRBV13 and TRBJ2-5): AAGVIQSPRHLIKEKRETATLKCYPIPRHDTVYWYQQGPGQDPQFLISFYEKMQSDKGSIPDRFSAQQFSDYHSELNMSSLELGDSALYFCASSLLETQYFGPGTRLLVL.